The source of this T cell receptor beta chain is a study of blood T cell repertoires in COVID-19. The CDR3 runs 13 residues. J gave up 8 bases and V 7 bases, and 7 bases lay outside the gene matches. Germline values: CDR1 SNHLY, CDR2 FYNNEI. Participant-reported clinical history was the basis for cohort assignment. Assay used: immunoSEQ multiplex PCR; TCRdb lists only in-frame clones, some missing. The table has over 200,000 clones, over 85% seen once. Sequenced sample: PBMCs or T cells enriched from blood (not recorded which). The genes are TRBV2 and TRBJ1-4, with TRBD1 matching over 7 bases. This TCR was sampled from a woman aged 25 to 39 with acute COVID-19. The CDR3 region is CASKGGGWEKLFF. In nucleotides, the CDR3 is TGTGCCAGCAAAGGGGGCGGATGGGAAAAACTGTTTTTT. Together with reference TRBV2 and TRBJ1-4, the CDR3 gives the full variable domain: EPEVTQTPSHQVTQMGQEVILRCVPISNHLYFYWYRQILGQKVEFLVSFYNNEISEKSEIFDDQFSVERPDGSNFTLKIRSTKLEDSAMYFCASKGGGWEKLFFGSGTQLSVL.